This T cell receptor beta chain was recorded in a study of blood T cell repertoires in COVID-19. Study at large: T cells, B-cell-depleted T cells, or PBMCs provided the cDNA or gDNA that served as material.

Germline lookup yields CDR1 MGHDK and CDR2 SYGVNS. V dropped 1 base and J dropped 5; count of bases not matched to a gene: 8. This CDR3 has 17 residues. Data came from immunoSEQ multiplex PCR; TCRdb stores just in-frame clones and leaves some out. The data contain 150,000 to 250,000 clones, around 82% of them seen just once; the ten biggest clones take up around 11%. The sequence came from a man in his forties who had recovered from COVID-19. The chain employs TRBV25-1 and TRBJ2-1, with 10 bases identical to TRBD2. Material for sequencing was PBMCs or T cells enriched from blood (not recorded which). The CDR3 sequence is CASSEWRLAGADNEQFF. The DNA of the CDR3 is TGTGCCAGCAGTGAATGGCGGCTAGCGGGAGCGGACAATGAGCAGTTCTTC.